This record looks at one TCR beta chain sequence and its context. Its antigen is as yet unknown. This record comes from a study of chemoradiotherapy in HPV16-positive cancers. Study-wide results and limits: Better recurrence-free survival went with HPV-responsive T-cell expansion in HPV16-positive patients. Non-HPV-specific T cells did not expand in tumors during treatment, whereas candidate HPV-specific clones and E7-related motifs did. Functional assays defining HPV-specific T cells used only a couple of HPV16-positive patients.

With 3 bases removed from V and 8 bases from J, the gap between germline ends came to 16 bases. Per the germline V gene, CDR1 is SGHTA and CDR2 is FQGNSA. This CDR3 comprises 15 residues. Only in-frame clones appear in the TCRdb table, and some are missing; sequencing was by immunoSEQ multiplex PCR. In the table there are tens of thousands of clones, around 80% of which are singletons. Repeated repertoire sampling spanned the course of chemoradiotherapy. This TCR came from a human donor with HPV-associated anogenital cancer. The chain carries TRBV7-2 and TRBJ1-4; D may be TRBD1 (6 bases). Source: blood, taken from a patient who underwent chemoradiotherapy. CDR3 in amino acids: CASSLAGAVSEKLFF. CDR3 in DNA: TGTGCCAGCAGCTTGGCAGGGGCTGTATCGGAAAAACTGTTTTTT.